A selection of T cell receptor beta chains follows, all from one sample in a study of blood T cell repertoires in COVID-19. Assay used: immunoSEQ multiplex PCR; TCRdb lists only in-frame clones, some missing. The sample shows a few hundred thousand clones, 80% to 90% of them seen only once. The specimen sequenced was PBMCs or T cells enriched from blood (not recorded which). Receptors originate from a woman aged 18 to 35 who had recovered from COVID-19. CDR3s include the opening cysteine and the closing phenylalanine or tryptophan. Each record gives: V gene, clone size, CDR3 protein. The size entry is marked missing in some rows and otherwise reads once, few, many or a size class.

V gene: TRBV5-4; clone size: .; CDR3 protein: CASRGQSFVDTQYF
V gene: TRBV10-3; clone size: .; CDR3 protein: CAISEQQGASSPLHF
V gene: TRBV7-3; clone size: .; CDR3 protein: CASSLLNTGELFF
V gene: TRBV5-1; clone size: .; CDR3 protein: CASSDTSGRTYSTDTQYF
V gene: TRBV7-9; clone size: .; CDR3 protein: CASSGRDRYGPRNTIYF
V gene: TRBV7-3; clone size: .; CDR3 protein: CASSLMGAGNTGELFF
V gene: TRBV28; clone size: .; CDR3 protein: CASSSPGTGNTIYF
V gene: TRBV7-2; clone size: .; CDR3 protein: CASREQAGAGEQYF
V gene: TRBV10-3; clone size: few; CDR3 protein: CAISPTGRDSPLHF
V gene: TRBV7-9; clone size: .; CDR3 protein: CASSPGQGLNTEAFF
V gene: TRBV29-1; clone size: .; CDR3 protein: CSGTSGVTSTDTQYF
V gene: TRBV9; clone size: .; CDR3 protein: CASSASGTGEAFF
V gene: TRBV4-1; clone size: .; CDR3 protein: CASSQPPGTSSYGYTF
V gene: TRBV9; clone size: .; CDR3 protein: CASSTAPGGYGYTF
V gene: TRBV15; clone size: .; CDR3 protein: CATSTGQGEYQPQHF
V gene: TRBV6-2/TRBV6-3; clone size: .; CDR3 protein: CASSGGDYNEQFF
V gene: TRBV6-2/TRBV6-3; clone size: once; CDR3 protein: CASSLAGARHNTGELFF
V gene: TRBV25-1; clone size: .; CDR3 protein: CASSGQGTGSGNTIYF
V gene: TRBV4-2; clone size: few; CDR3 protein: CASSQGLLYEQYF
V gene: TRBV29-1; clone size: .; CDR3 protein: CSVGFRDNEQFF
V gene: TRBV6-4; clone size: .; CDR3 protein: CASSETGMNTGELFF
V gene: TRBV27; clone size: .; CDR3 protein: CASTSLGGAIQETQYF
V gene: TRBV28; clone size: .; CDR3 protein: CASHPTNTEAFF
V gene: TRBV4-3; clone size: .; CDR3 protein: CASSQDWALAGGPNKQFF
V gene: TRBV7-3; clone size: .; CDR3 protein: CASSSGTEAGTSGLSSYNEQFF
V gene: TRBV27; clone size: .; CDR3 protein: CASSSGAGAPYEQYF
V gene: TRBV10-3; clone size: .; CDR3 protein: CAISEGTAAPYEQYF
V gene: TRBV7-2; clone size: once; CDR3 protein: CASSLAGDRFTEAFF
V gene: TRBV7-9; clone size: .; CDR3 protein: CASSLEPPARLLYNEQFF
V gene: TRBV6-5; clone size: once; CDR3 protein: CASSPDNGGYTEAFF
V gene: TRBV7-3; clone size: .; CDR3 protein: CASSLGTGSEQYF
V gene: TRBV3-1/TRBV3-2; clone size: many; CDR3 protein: CASSLQAGITHTQYF
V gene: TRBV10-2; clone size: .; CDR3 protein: CASSETSGGTGELFF
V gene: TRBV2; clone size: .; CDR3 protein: CASSRGLGSSYEQYF
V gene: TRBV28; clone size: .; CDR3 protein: CASNMVGDEQYF
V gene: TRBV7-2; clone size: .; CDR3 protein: CASSSKGQGNQPQHF
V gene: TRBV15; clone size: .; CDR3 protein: CATEVGGSSYNSPLHF
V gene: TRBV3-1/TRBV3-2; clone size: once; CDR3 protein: CASSQWGVDSPLHF
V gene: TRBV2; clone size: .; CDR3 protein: CASRTGQAANTEAFF
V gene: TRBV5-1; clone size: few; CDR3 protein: CASSPMTGAYTEAFF
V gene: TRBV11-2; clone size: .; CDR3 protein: CASSPTPSTGETQYF
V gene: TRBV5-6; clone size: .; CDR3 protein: CASSFASGPTDTQYF
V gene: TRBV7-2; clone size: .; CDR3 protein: CASSFLAGVGEQYF
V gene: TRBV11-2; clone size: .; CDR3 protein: CASSLAGGPHNEQFF
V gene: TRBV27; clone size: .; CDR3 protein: CASSGSASYEQYF
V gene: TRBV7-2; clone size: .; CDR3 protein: CASSFRLAPRTDTQYF
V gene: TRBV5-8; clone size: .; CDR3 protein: CASSSWWIAGERNTDTQYF
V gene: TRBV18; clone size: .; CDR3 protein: CASSPSERIHEQYF
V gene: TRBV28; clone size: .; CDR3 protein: CASSLTGSSTEAFF
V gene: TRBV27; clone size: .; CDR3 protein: CASSFYSPDTQYF
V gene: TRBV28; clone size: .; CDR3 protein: CASSSPRYGHGIHTF
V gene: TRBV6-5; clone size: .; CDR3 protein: CASSTGPVTEAFF
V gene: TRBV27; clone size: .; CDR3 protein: CASSLVRTYLNEQFF
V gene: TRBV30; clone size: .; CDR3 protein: CAWRLQGLRGNTIYF
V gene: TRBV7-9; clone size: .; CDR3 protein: CASSQALTRNLPDTQYF
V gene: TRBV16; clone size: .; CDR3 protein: CASSPTGTRVEQYF
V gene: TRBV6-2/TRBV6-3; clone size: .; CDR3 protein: CASTPGGRYEQYF
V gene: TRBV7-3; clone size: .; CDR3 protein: CASSLEINREQFF
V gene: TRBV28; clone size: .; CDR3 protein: CASSRWDRGNEKLFF
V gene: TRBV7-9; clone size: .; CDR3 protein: CASSSRGQGYNEQFF